The clone carrying this T cell receptor (beta chain) was recorded only once. At one of its ends the junction is not consistent with the germline gene, which may arise from a read error. The data belong to a study of blood T cell repertoires in COVID-19. This CDR3 has 12 residues. CDR1 SNHLY and CDR2 FYNNEI come from the germline V gene. Sequencing used immunoSEQ multiplex PCR; TCRdb keeps in-frame clones, though not all of them. The table lists 250,000 or so clones, about nine tenths of them singletons. Symptom resolution, clearance, or two negative PCRs marked the recovered donors of Cohort 3. This sequence was found in a woman under 30 who had recovered from COVID-19. The sequenced material came from PBMCs or T cells enriched from blood (not recorded which). V gene TRBV2 combines with J gene TRBJ2-5; TRBD1 or TRBD2 may be the D gene (7 bases each). In nucleotides, the CDR3 is TGTGCCGGCAGGGGGGGACAAGAGACCCAGTACTTC. Its translation is CAGRGGQETQYF.